This T cell receptor beta chain was observed in a study of T cells in Graves' hyperthyroidism and ophthalmopathy. Germline lookup yields CDR1 SGHRS and CDR2 YFSETQ. The CDR3 is made up of 13 amino acids. V shed 0 bases and J shed 4 bases, with 7 bases lying between them. Researchers amplified the TCR beta CDR3 regions from RNA transcripts. First-round RT-PCR targeting the TCR CDR3 was performed with the HTBI primer set. TCRdb fed the multiplex PCR reads into MiXCR, producing one record per CDR3 protein. Of some 490,000 distinct CDR3 sequences listed, 20% to 25% were seen once; the top ten hold 45% to 50%. The sample holds many counts of this clonotype.

The chain couples TRBV5-1 to TRBJ1-1, with D hard to call. Sequenced material: blood. This TCR derives from a woman between 65 and 79 years old with Graves' ophthalmopathy. CDR3 DNA sequence: TGCGCCAGCAGCTTGGAGCTACTCACTGAAGCTTTCTTT. Its protein is CASSLELLTEAFF. The variable domain in full, with the rest retrieved from reference TRBV5-1 and TRBJ1-1, is KAGVTQTPRYLIKTRGQQVTLSCSPISGHRSVSWYQQTPGQGLQFLFEYFSETQRNKGNFPGRFSGRQFSNSRSEMNVSTLELGDSALYLCASSLELLTEAFFGQGTRLTVV.